This T cell receptor beta chain appears in the sequencing data of a study of cytomegalovirus exposure and HLA in healthy donors. Points from the study as a whole: The study labeled 150 or so TCR beta chains cytomegalovirus-associated. About 87% or about 30% of the time was how often most TCR beta V segments were productive, according to an earlier analysis.

The PCR used 60 Vbeta and 13 Jbeta primers. The data were produced by immunoSEQ multiplex PCR, yet TCRdb's version contains in-frame clones alone and is incomplete. The sample lists 100,000 to 150,000 clones, 74% occurring once. There are 15 residues in the CDR3. The V gene's germline CDR1 is SGHTA and CDR2 FQGTGA. Trimming took 5 bases from V and 8 from J; bases not matched to a gene: 7. This clone occurred a few times. What it binds is not known. Specimen: PBMCs. This chain connects TRBV7-3 to TRBJ2-3; 13 nucleotides line up with TRBD2. The sequence derives from a man aged 40-49 years in good health and CMV-seropositive. CDR3 coding DNA: TGTGCCAGCAGCCTCGGGACTAGCGGGACGGGTACGCAGTATTTT. It specifies CASSLGTSGTGTQYF.